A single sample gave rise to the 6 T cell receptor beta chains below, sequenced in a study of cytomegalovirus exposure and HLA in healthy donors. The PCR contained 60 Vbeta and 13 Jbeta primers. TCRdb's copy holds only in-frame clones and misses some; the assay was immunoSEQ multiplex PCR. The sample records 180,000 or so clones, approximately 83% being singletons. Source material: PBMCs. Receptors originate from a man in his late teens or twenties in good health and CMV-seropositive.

The CDR3 loop is CASRSYGYTF. The CDR3 DNA sequence: TGTGCAAGTCGTAGCTATGGCTACACCTTC. The J gene is TRBJ1-2, the V gene TRBV12-2. TRBV12-2 is labeled a pseudogene. The CDR3 extends over 10 amino acids.

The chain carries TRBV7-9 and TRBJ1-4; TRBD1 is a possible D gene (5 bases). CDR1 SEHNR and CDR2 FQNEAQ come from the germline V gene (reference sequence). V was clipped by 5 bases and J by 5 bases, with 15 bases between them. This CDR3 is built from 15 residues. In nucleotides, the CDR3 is TGTGCCAGCAGCGAACCGGGACTCCTAAATGAAAAACTGTTTTTT. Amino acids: CASSEPGLLNEKLFF.

The chain's CDR3 is CASSLAVNEQFF. The CDR3, as DNA: TGCGCCAGCAGCTTGGCGGTCAATGAGCAGTTCTTC. This chain joins TRBV5-1 and TRBJ2-1; D gene unclear. The CDR3 has 12 residues. V lost 0 bases and J lost 6, with 4 bases in between. Germline CDR1 reads SGHRS; CDR2 reads YFSETQ.

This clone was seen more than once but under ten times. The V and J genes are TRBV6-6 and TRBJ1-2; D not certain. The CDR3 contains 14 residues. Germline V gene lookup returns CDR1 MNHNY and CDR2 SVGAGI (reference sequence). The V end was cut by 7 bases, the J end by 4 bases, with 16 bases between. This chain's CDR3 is CASNGRADLYGYTF. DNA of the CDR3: TGTGCCAGCAACGGGAGGGCGGACCTCTATGGCTACACCTTC.

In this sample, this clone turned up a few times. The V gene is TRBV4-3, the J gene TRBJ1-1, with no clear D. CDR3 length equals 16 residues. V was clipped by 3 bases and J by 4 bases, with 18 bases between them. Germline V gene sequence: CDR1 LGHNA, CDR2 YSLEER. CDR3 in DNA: TGCGCCAGCAGCCATCTCGGAGGCCCCCGGGTCACTGAAGCTTTCTTT. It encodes CASSHLGGPRVTEAFF.

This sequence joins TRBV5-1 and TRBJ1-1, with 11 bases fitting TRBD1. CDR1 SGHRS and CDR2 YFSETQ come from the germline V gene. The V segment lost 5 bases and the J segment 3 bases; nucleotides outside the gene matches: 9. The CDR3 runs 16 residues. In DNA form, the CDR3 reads TGCGCCAGCAGAAGGGGACAGGGGGTGAAAGACACTGAAGCTTTCTTT. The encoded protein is CASRRGQGVKDTEAFF.